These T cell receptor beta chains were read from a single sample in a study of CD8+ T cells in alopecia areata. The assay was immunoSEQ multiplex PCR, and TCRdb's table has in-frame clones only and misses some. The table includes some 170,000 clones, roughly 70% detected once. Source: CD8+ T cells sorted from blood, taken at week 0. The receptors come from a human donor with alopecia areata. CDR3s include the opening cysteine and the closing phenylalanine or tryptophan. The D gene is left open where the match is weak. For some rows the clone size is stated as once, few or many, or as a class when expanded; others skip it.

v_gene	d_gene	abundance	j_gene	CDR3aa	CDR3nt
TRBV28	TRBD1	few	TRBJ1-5	CASRMGQGNQPQHF	TGTGCCAGCAGGATGGGACAGGGAAATCAGCCCCAGCATTTT
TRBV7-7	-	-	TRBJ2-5	CASSSAAGEEETQYF	TGTGCCAGCAGCTCAGCGGCAGGGGAGGAAGAGACCCAGTACTTC
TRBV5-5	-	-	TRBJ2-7	CAGSQDEDYSWGEQYF	TGTGCCGGCAGCCAAGATGAGGACTACTCATGGGGCGAGCAGTACTTC
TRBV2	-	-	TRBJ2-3	CASTPERSDTQYF	TGTGCCAGCACCCCGGAGAGATCAGATACGCAGTATTTT
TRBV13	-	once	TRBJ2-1	CASSPGRNSYNEQFF	TGTGCCAGCAGCCCGGGACGTAACTCCTACAATGAGCAGTTCTTC
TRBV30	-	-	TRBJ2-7	CAWSDPGYEQYF	TGTGCCTGGAGTGACCCGGGTTACGAGCAGTACTTC
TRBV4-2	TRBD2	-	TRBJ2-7	CASSQEMLAGSEQYF	TGTGCCAGCAGCCAAGAGATGCTAGCGGGTTCCGAGCAGTACTTC
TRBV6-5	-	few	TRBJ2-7	CASSYGRGYEQYF	TGTGCCAGCAGTTACGGCAGGGGCTACGAGCAGTACTTC
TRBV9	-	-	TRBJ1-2	CASGDSFYGYTF	TGTGCCAGCGGAGACAGCTTCTATGGCTACACCTTC
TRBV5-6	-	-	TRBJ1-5	CASSLSWGTAWGSQHF	TGTGCCAGCAGCTTGAGCTGGGGAACCGCGTGGGGATCCCAGCATTTT
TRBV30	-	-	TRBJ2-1	CAWSGRDARRQFF	TGTGCCTGGAGTGGCCGGGACGCAAGAAGGCAGTTCTTC
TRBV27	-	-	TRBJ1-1	CASSFGVGTEAFF	TGTGCCAGCAGTTTTGGGGTTGGCACTGAAGCTTTCTTT
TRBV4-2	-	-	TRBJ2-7	CASSQEVKSHYEQYF	TGTGCCAGCAGCCAAGAGGTAAAATCCCACTACGAGCAGTACTTC
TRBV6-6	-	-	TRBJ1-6	CASSYLGAYNSPLHF	TGTGCCAGCAGTTACTTGGGAGCCTATAATTCACCCCTCCACTTT
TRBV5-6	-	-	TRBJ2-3	CASGDSTDTQYF	TGTGCCAGCGGGGACAGCACAGATACGCAGTATTTT
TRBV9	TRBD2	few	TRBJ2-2	CASSASGVSGELFF	TGTGCCAGCAGCGCGAGCGGGGTCTCCGGGGAGCTGTTTTTT
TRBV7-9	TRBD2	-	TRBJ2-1	CASSPSGPSYNEQFF	TGTGCCAGCAGCCCTAGCGGGCCCTCCTACAATGAGCAGTTCTTC
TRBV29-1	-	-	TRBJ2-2	CSVVEANTGELFF	TGCAGCGTTGTAGAGGCAAACACCGGGGAGCTGTTTTTT
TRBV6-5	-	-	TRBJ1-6	CASSRYGEHNSPLHF	TGTGCCAGCAGTCGGTACGGGGAGCATAATTCACCCCTCCACTTT
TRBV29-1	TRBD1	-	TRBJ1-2	CSVAGRTGSPYGYTF	TGCAGCGTTGCCGGAAGGACAGGATCCCCTTACGGCTACACCTTC
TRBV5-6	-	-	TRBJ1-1	CASSPGRTEAFF	TGTGCCAGCAGCCCGGGCAGGACTGAAGCTTTCTTT
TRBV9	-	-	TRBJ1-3	CASSDNLRSTGPTGNTIYF	TGTGCCAGCAGCGACAACCTAAGAAGTACAGGGCCCACTGGAAACACCATATATTTT
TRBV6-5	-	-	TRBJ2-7	CASGSYEQYF	TGTGCCAGCGGCTCCTACGAGCAGTACTTC
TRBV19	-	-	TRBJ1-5	CASSMALGSNRPQHF	TGTGCCAGTAGTATGGCCCTGGGGAGCAATCGGCCCCAGCATTTT
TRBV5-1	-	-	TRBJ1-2	CASSLRWGRVSHYGYTF	TGCGCCAGCAGCCTTCGGTGGGGCAGGGTTTCTCACTATGGCTACACCTTC
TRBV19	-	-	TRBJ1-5	CASSKGGDPKYQPQHF	TGTGCCAGTAGTAAAGGCGGCGACCCGAAGTACCAGCCCCAGCATTTT
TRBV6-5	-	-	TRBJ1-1	CASSYGAEAFF	TGTGCCAGCAGTTATGGTGCTGAAGCTTTCTTT
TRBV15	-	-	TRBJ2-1	CATRTRLGSSYNEQFF	TGTGCCACCCGCACCCGGTTGGGTAGCTCCTACAATGAGCAGTTCTTC
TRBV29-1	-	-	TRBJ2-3	CSVTASTDTQYF	TGCAGCGTGACAGCTAGCACAGATACGCAGTATTTT
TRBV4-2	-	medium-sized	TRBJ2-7	CASSQAIDYEQYF	TGTGCCAGCAGCCAAGCCATTGATTACGAGCAGTACTTC
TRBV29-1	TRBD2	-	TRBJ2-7	CSVLAGVDEQYF	TGCAGCGTTTTAGCGGGGGTGGATGAGCAGTACTTC
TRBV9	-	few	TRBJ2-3	CASSFSTRYPDTQYF	TGTGCCAGCAGCTTCTCGACTAGGTACCCAGATACGCAGTATTTT
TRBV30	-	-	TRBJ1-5	CAWSHPRPPLRQPQHF	TGTGCCTGGAGTCACCCTAGGCCTCCACTGCGGCAGCCCCAGCATTTT
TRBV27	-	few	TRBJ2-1	CASSPDTYNEQFF	TGTGCCAGCAGCCCAGACACCTACAATGAGCAGTTCTTC
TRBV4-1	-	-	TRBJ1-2	CASSQEGTSAYYGYTF	TGCGCCAGCAGCCAAGAAGGGACATCTGCTTACTATGGCTACACCTTC
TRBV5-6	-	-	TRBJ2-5	CASRPSRGFSTQYF	TGTGCCAGCAGACCATCTCGGGGCTTTTCGACCCAGTACTTC
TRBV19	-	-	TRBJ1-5	CASSRTLPEAQHF	TGTGCCAGTAGTAGGACCCTTCCGGAGGCCCAGCATTTT
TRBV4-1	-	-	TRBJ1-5	CASSQAEGGQPQHF	TGCGCCAGCAGCCAAGCGGAGGGTGGGCAGCCCCAGCATTTT
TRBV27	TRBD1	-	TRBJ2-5	CASSGQGSSGTQYF	TGTGCCAGCAGCGGACAGGGATCGAGCGGGACCCAGTACTTC
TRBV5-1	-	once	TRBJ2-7	CASSEARAYEQYF	TGCGCCAGCAGCGAAGCCCGGGCTTACGAGCAGTACTTC
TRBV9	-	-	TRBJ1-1	CASSVDRSEAFF	TGTGCCAGCAGCGTAGATAGGTCTGAAGCTTTCTTT
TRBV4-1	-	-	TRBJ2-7	CASSQVRGLLHEQYF	TGCGCCAGCAGCCAGGTACGGGGCCTCCTCCACGAGCAGTACTTC
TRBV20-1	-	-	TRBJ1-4	CSALREKLFF	TGCAGTGCGTTACGGGAAAAACTGTTTTTT
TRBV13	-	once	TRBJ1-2	CASSLETGLNGYTF	TGTGCCAGCAGCTTAGAGACAGGTTTAAATGGCTACACCTTC
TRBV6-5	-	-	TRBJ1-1	CASSPQGIEAFF	TGTGCCAGCAGTCCACAGGGAATCGAAGCTTTCTTT
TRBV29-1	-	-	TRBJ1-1	CSVVPPEWRVSTEAFF	TGCAGCGTTGTGCCCCCTGAATGGAGGGTCTCGACTGAAGCTTTCTTT
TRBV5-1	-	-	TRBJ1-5	CASSLEPQGSQPQHF	TGCGCCAGCAGCCTAGAACCCCAGGGGAGTCAGCCCCAGCATTTT
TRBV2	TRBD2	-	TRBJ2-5	CASSELAGGFGETQYF	TGTGCCAGCAGCGAACTAGCGGGGGGGTTCGGAGAGACCCAGTACTTC
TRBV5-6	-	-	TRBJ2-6	CATGFMLANVLTF	TGTGCCACCGGTTTTATGTTGGCCAACGTCCTGACTTTC
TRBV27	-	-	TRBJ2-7	CASSFGGVGYEQYF	TGTGCCAGCAGTTTCGGAGGGGTAGGCTACGAGCAGTACTTC
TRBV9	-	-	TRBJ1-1	CASSTDNEAFF	TGTGCCAGCAGCACAGACAATGAAGCTTTCTTT
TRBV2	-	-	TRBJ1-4	CAGGPSEKLFF	TGTGCCGGGGGTCCTTCTGAAAAACTGTTTTTT
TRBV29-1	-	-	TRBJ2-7	CSVGPVTSYEQYF	TGCAGCGTTGGACCAGTGACCTCCTACGAGCAGTACTTC
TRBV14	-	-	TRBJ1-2	CASSQWTEYGYTF	TGTGCCAGCAGCCAATGGACAGAATATGGCTACACCTTC
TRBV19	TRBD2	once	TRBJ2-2	CASSRGGTGELFF	TGTGCCAGTAGTAGGGGGGGCACCGGGGAGCTGTTTTTT
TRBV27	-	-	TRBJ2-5	CASARGAEETQYF	TGTGCCAGCGCCCGGGGGGCAGAAGAGACCCAGTACTTC
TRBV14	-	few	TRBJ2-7	CASSPAPSYEQYF	TGTGCCAGCAGCCCAGCACCGTCCTACGAGCAGTACTTC